Below are 28 T cell receptor beta chains sequenced from a single sample in a study of cytomegalovirus exposure and HLA in healthy donors. Clones were sequenced by immunoSEQ multiplex PCR, and TCRdb holds only the in-frame ones, with some missing. The data show 90,000 to 140,000 clones, 70% to 90% seen once. The sample was PBMCs. These receptors were taken from a woman aged 18-29 years in good health and CMV-seropositive.

The gene calls are TRBV19 and TRBJ2-5; 7 nucleotides align to TRBD1. The CDR3 runs 14 residues. CDR1 and CDR2 (germline): LNHDA, SQIVND (reference sequence). Trimming took 6 bases from V and 4 from J; bases not matched to a gene: 8. CDR3 sequence reads: CASSYSQGRETQYF. CDR3 DNA: TGTGCCAGTAGCTACTCACAGGGGCGAGAGACCCAGTACTTC.

The DNA of the CDR3 is TGTGCCAGCAGTTACCAAAACAGGGGCACTGAAGCTTTCTTT. Translating gives CASSYQNRGTEAFF. The chain links TRBV6-5 to TRBJ1-1, with 7 bases lining up with TRBD1. The CDR3 extends over 14 amino acids. CDR1 is MNHEY and CDR2 is SVGAGI in the germline V gene. The ends lost 2 bases at V and 4 bases at J; junction bases unmatched: 4.

The rearrangement uses TRBV19 and TRBJ1-5; possible D gene TRBD1, 6 bases. V gave up 6 bases and J gave up 0 bases, with 12 bases separating them. This CDR3 has 15 residues. CDR1 and CDR2 (germline): LNHDA, SQIVND (reference sequence). CDR3 sequence reads: CASRTGPYSNQPQHF. The CDR3 DNA sequence: TGTGCCAGTAGGACAGGACCTTATAGCAATCAGCCCCAGCATTTT.

The chain has TRBV5-4 and TRBJ2-2, with TRBD2 matching over 7 bases. CDR3 length: 15 amino acids. Trimming removed 2 bases from V and 7 bases from J; junction bases left unmatched: 8. CDR1 is SGHNT and CDR2 is YYREEE in the germline V gene (reference sequence). The CDR3 DNA follows: TGTGCCAGCAGCTTTTTGGCGGGAGCTGTCGGGGAGCTGTTTTTT. Translated: CASSFLAGAVGELFF. Full variable domain (remainder filled in from reference TRBV5-4 and TRBJ2-2): ETGVTQSPTHLIKTRGQQVTLRCSSQSGHNTVSWYQQALGQGPQFIFQYYREEENGRGNFPPRFSGLQFPNYSSELNVNALELDDSALYLCASSFLAGAVGELFFGEGSRLTVL.

This clone has just one count. The chain links TRBV6-6 to TRBJ2-7; 7 bases line up with TRBD1. V was pared by 7 bases and J by 5 bases, with 11 bases of the junction left unmatched. CDR3 length equals 14 residues. Germline V gene sequence: CDR1 MNHNY, CDR2 SVGAGI (reference sequence). The CDR3 nucleotides are TGTGCCAGCAATAAGGGACAGCGCATCCACGAGCAGTACTTC. Residues: CASNKGQRIHEQYF.

The chain couples TRBV10-1 to TRBJ2-1; unclear D gene. The length of the CDR3 is 13 residues. Germline CDR1 is WNHNN and CDR2 is SYGVQD (reference sequence). Between the trimmed V and J ends, which lost 1 base and 6 bases, there was a span of 7 bases. The CDR3 sequence is CASSEFYGNEQFF. DNA of the CDR3: TGCGCCAGCAGTGAGTTCTATGGCAATGAGCAGTTCTTC.

Points on this clone: The junction differs from germline at one of its ends, possibly a read error. The rearrangement links TRBV7-7 to TRBJ2-7, with a weak D call TRBD1 (6 bases). CDR3 length: 15 amino acids. The germline gives CDR1 SSHAT, CDR2 FNYEAQ (reference sequence). CDR3 DNA sequence: TGTGCTAGCAGCTTAAGGCCAGGGGTTTCCTACGAGCAGTACTTC. Amino acid sequence: CASSLRPGVSYEQYF.

The chain joins TRBV25-1 to TRBJ2-5, with 7 positions matching TRBD1. CDR3 length equals 16 residues. The germline V gene encodes CDR1 MGHDK and CDR2 SYGVNS. Trimming cost V 2 bases and J 5 bases; bases outside gene matches: 11. CDR3 amino acids: CASSEPRDSYSETQYF. Here the CDR3 DNA reads TGTGCCAGCAGTGAACCTCGGGACAGCTATTCGGAGACCCAGTACTTC.

CDR3 coding DNA: TGTGCCAGCAGCCCTCATGGGGCCCAAGAGACCCAGTACTTC. This sequence encodes CASSPHGAQETQYF. The chain employs TRBV7-9 and TRBJ2-5; D is perhaps TRBD1 (5 bases). Per the germline V gene, CDR1 is SEHNR and CDR2 is FQNEAQ (reference sequence). The CDR3 contains 14 residues. The germline V and J ends were trimmed by 5 bases and 1 base, with 11 bases remaining between them.

In this sample, this clone turned up once. The chain combines TRBV27 with TRBJ2-7, with TRBD1 identical over 7 bases. The CDR3 contains 17 residues. The V segment lost 5 bases and the J segment 3 bases; nucleotides outside the gene matches: 16. Looked up from germline, CDR1 is MNHEY and CDR2 is SMNVEV (reference sequence). This CDR3 is CASSPYPDRVRDYEQYF. DNA for the CDR3: TGTGCCAGCAGTCCCTACCCAGACAGGGTGAGGGACTACGAGCAGTACTTC.

The chain carries TRBV9 and TRBJ2-2; D gene uncertain. V was pared by 3 bases and J by 0 bases, with 9 bases between. This CDR3 spans 15 amino acids. Germline CDR1 and CDR2: SGDLS and YYNGEE. CDR3: CASSALAANTGELFF. The CDR3 bases are TGTGCCAGCAGCGCTTTGGCGGCGAACACCGGGGAGCTGTTTTTT.

The chain combines TRBV13 with TRBJ2-3; a weak D match, TRBD1 (5 bases). V was shortened by 7 bases and J by 5 bases, with 13 bases between the two germline ends. Per the germline V gene, CDR1 is PRHDT and CDR2 is FYEKMQ (reference sequence). The CDR3 covers 13 residues. The CDR3 here is CASKRQSLDTQYF. The CDR3 DNA sequence: TGTGCCAGCAAGAGACAGTCCTTAGATACGCAGTATTTT.

The rearrangement links TRBV5-6 to TRBJ1-5, with D possibly being TRBD1 (6 bases). Trimming shortened V by 2 bases and J by 7 bases, and 16 bases separated the two germline ends. Germline CDR1 and CDR2: SGHDT and YYEEEE. CDR3 length: 15 residues. For the CDR3, the DNA is TGTGCCAGCAGCTTCGGGGCAGGGGTTGGCCAGCCCCAGCATTTT. Its translation is CASSFGAGVGQPQHF.

J is TRBJ2-3 and V is TRBV9; TRBD1 is a possible D gene (5 bases). The germline V gene encodes CDR1 SGDLS and CDR2 YYNGEE. The germline V and J ends were trimmed by 6 bases and 1 base, with 18 bases remaining between them. CDR3 length: 16 amino acids. The DNA for the CDR3 is TGTGCCAGCACCCACGGAAGGGGCGTTCGCACAGATACGCAGTATTTT. It specifies CASTHGRGVRTDTQYF.

V usage is TRBV9 and J usage is TRBJ1-2, with D possibly being TRBD1 (5 bases). The germline gives CDR1 SGDLS, CDR2 YYNGEE. The CDR3 is made up of 16 amino acids. V was clipped by 0 bases and J by 1 base, with 13 bases between them. The CDR3 coding sequence is TGTGCCAGCAGCGTAGTCACAGGAGTTAATAACTATGGCTACACCTTC. The encoded protein is CASSVVTGVNNYGYTF.

The rearrangement uses TRBV5-1 and TRBJ1-1, with TRBD1 matching 8 bases. The CDR3 is 14 residues long. Per the germline V gene, CDR1 is SGHRS and CDR2 is YFSETQ. V was pared by 0 bases and J by 2 bases, with 0 bases of the junction left unmatched. The CDR3 is CASSLAGGNTEAFF. For the CDR3, the DNA is TGCGCCAGCAGCTTGGCAGGGGGCAACACTGAAGCTTTCTTT.

A single count supports this clone. The CDR3 here is CASVPWRGTEAFF. The CDR3 DNA is TGTGCCAGTGTCCCGTGGAGAGGCACTGAAGCTTTCTTT. The V gene is TRBV19, the J gene TRBJ1-1; D unresolved. Germline V lookup: CDR1 LNHDA, CDR2 SQIVND (reference sequence). Trimming pared 8 bases from V and 4 bases from J, leaving 14 bases between. The CDR3 runs 13 residues.

The rearrangement uses TRBV7-2 and TRBJ1-2, with D hard to call. Trimming removed 5 bases at V and 4 bases at J, with 8 bases between. Germline CDR1 reads SGHTA; CDR2 reads FQGNSA. This CDR3 spans 12 amino acids. This CDR3 is CASSPPSYGYTF. The DNA for the CDR3 is TGTGCCAGCAGCCCGCCCAGCTATGGCTACACCTTC.

The rearrangement joins TRBV18 to TRBJ2-5, with 11 positions matching TRBD2. From germline, CDR1 is KGHSH and CDR2 LQKENI. Losses at the gene ends were 3 bases for V and 3 bases for J; bases not matched to a gene: 0. CDR3 length: 14 residues. The CDR3 nucleotides are TGTGCCAGCTCACCGACTAGCGGGGAAGAGACCCAGTACTTC. Translation gives CASSPTSGEETQYF.

The chain combines TRBV7-3 with TRBJ2-1, with TRBD2 identical over 7 bases. The CDR3 is 17 residues long. CDR1 is SGHTA, CDR2 FQGTGA, per germline. The ends lost 5 bases at V and 6 bases at J; junction bases unmatched: 16. Here the CDR3 reads CASSPSISAGFSNEQFF. The CDR3, as DNA: TGTGCCAGCAGCCCCTCCATTTCAGCGGGGTTTTCCAATGAGCAGTTCTTC.

In its sample, this clone was seen once. The J gene is TRBJ1-5, the V gene TRBV15, with D tentatively TRBD1 (5 bases). Germline CDR1 is LNHNV and CDR2 is YYDKDF (reference sequence). The CDR3 length is 15 residues. V gave up 4 bases and J gave up 0 bases, with 10 bases separating them. The CDR3 nucleotides read TGTGCCACCAGCAATAGACAGTATAGCAATCAGCCCCAGCATTTT. Protein sequence: CATSNRQYSNQPQHF.

The chain joins TRBV10-3 to TRBJ2-7, with 7 positions matching TRBD1. This CDR3 has 15 amino acids. Germline V gene data show CDR1 as ENHRY and CDR2 as SYGVKD. V shed 6 bases, J shed 1 base, and the junction held 9 bases outside the gene matches. The CDR3 loop is CAISVTGTASYEQYF. The CDR3 DNA is TGTGCCATCAGCGTTACCGGGACAGCATCCTACGAGCAGTACTTC.

V usage is TRBV6-1 and J usage is TRBJ1-1; 9 bases line up with TRBD1. This CDR3 spans 15 amino acids. Trimming cost V 3 bases and J 1 base; bases outside gene matches: 3. Germline values: CDR1 MNHNS, CDR2 SASEGT. For the CDR3, the DNA is TGTGCCAGCAGTGAGGACAGGGGCCGGAACACTGAAGCTTTCTTT. Translated, it gives CASSEDRGRNTEAFF.

A word on this clone: The junction differs from germline at one of its ends, possibly a read error. The V and J genes are TRBV30 and TRBJ1-4; D not resolved. CDR3 length: 11 residues. CDR1 is GTSNPN and CDR2 is SVGIG in the germline V gene (reference sequence). CDR3 in DNA: TGCGGACTCGCAACTAATGAAAAACTGTTTTTT. It codes for CGLATNEKLFF.

This chain joins TRBV5-1 and TRBJ1-2; 8 bases align to TRBD1. Germline CDR1 is SGHRS and CDR2 is YFSETQ. CDR3 length equals 13 residues. The trim removed 2 bases at V and 12 bases at J, leaving 9 bases unmatched. CDR3: CASSLGQGGSHTF. DNA for the CDR3: TGCGCCAGCAGCTTAGGACAGGGCGGGTCTCACACCTTC.

The rearrangement links TRBV9 to TRBJ1-1; D is uncertain. This CDR3 is 18 amino acids long. V dropped 0 bases and J dropped 4 bases, with 22 bases sitting between them. Germline CDR1 SGDLS, CDR2 YYNGEE. The CDR3 loop reads CASSVGPGVGIGSTEAFF. The CDR3 DNA reads as TGTGCCAGCAGCGTAGGCCCCGGGGTGGGGATCGGGTCCACTGAAGCTTTCTTT. The full variable domain, in which reference TRBV9 and TRBJ1-1 provide the parts outside the CDR3, is DSGVTQTPKHLITATGQRVTLRCSPRSGDLSVYWYQQSLDQGLQFLIQYYNGEERAKGNILERFSAQQFPDLHSELNLSSLELGDSALYFCASSVGPGVGIGSTEAFFGQGTRLTVV.

The rearrangement joins TRBV6-1 to TRBJ2-7; D may be TRBD1 (5 bases). V lost 7 bases and J lost 3, with 13 bases in between. The germline gives CDR1 MNHNS, CDR2 SASEGT. The CDR3 has 13 residues. The CDR3 DNA reads TGTGCCAGCATTAAGGGGCCAGTCTACGAGCAGTACTTC. It codes for CASIKGPVYEQYF.

This chain joins TRBV5-1 and TRBJ2-1, with D tentatively TRBD2 (6 bases). This CDR3 contains 11 residues. V shed 5 bases and J shed 6 bases, with 6 bases lying between them. The germline V gene encodes CDR1 SGHRS and CDR2 YFSETQ. The CDR3 sequence is CASREGNEQFF. DNA of the CDR3: TGCGCCAGCAGGGAGGGCAATGAGCAGTTCTTC.